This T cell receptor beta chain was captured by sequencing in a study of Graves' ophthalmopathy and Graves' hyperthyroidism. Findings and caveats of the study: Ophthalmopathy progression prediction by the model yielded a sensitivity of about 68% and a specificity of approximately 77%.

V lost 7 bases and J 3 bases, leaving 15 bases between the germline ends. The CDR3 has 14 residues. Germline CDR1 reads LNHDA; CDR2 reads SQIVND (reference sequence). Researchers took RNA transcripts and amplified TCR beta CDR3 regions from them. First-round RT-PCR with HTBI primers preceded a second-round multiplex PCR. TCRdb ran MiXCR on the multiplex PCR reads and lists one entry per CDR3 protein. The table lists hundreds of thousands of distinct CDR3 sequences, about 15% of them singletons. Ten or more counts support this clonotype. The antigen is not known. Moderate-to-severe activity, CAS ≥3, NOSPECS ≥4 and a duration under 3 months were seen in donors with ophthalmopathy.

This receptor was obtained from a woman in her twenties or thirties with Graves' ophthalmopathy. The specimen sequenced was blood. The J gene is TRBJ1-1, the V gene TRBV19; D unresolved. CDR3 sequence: CASMERRRDTEAFF. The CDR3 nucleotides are TGTGCCAGTATGGAAAGGAGGAGAGACACTGAAGCTTTCTTT.